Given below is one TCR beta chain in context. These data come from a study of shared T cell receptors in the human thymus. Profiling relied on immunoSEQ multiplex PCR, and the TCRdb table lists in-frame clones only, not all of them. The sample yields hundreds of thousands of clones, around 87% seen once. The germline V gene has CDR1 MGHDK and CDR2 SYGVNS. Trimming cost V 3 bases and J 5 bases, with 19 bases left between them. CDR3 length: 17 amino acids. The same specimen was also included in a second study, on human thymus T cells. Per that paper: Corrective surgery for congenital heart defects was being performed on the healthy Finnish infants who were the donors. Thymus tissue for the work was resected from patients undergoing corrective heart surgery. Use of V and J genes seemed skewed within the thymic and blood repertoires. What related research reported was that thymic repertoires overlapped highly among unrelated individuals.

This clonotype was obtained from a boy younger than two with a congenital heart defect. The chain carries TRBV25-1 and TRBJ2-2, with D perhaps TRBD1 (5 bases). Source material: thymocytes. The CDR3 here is CASSEKRARTFTGELFF. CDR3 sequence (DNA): TGTGCCAGCAGTGAGAAGAGAGCCCGGACATTTACCGGGGAGCTGTTTTTT.